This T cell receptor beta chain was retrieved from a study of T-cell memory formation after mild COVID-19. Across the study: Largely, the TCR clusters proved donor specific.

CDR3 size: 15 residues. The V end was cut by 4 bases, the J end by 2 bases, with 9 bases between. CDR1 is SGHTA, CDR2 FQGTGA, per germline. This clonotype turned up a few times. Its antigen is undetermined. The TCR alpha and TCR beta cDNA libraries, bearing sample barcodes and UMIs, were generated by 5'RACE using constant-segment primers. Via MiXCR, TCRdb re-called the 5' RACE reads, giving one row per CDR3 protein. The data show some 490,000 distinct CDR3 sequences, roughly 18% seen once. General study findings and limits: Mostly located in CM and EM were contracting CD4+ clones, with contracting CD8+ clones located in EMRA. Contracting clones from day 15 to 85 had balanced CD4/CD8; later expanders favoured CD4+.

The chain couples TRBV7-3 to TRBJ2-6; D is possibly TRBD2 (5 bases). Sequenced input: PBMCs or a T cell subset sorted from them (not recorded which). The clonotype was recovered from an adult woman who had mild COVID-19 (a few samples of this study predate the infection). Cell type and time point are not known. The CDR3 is CASSSSGTGANVLTF. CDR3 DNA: TGTGCCAGCAGCTCCTCGGGGACTGGGGCCAACGTCCTGACTTTC.